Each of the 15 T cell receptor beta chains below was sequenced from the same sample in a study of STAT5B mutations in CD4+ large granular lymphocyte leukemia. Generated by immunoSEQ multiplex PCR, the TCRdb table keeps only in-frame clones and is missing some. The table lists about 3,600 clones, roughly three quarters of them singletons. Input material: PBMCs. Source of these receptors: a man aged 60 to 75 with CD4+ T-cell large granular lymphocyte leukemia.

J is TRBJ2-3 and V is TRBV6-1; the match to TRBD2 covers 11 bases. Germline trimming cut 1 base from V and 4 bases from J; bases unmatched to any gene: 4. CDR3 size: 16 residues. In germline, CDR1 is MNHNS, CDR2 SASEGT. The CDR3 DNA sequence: TGTGCCAGCAGTGAAGGAGGTAGCGGGGGGGCAGATACGCAGTATTTT. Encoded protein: CASSEGGSGGADTQYF.

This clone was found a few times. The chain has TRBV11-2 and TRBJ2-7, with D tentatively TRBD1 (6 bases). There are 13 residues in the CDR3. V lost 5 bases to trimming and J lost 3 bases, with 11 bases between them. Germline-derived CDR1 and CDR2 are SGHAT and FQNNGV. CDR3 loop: CASSPIQGYEQYF. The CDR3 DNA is TGTGCCAGCAGCCCAATACAGGGCTACGAGCAGTACTTC.

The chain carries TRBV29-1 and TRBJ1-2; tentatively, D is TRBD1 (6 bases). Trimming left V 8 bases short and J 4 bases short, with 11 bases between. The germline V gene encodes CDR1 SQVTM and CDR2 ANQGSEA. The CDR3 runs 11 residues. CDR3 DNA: TGCAGCTGCCAGGGGCTCTATGGCTACACCTTC. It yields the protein CSCQGLYGYTF.

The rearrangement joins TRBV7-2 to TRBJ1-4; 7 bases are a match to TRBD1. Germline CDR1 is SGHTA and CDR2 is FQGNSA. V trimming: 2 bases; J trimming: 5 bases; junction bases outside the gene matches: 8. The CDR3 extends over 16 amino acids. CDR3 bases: TGTGCCAGCAGCTTAAACCCTGCAGGGGGGAATGAAAAACTGTTTTTT. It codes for CASSLNPAGGNEKLFF.

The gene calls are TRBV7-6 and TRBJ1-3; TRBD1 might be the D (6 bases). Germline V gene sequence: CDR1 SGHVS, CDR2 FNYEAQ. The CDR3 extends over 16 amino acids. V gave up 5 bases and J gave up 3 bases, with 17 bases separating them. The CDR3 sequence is CASSQKPGAFGNTIYF. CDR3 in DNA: TGTGCCAGCAGCCAAAAACCGGGGGCTTTTGGAAACACCATATATTTT.

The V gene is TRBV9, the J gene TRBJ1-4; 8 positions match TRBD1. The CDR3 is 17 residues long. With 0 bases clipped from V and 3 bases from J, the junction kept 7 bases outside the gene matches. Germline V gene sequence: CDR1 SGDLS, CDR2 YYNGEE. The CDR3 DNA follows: TGTGCCAGCAGCGTAGGGACAGGGATTGAGGCTAATGAAAAACTGTTTTTT. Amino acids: CASSVGTGIEANEKLFF.

CDR3 nucleotide sequence: TGTGCCAGCAGCTTTGATAGGGACGAGCAGTTCTTC. Protein: CASSFDRDEQFF. This chain joins TRBV7-8 and TRBJ2-1; D tentatively fits TRBD1 or TRBD2 (5 bases each). The V and J ends lost 3 bases and 10 bases respectively, with 10 bases between them. Germline loops: CDR1 SGHVS, CDR2 FQNEAQ. The CDR3 runs 12 residues. Full variable domain (missing parts from reference TRBV7-8 and TRBJ2-1): GAGVSQSPRYKVAKRGQDVALRCDPISGHVSLFWYQQALGQGPEFLTYFQNEAQLDKSGLPSDRFFAERPEGSVSTLKIQRTQQEDSAVYLCASSFDRDEQFFGPGTRLTVL.

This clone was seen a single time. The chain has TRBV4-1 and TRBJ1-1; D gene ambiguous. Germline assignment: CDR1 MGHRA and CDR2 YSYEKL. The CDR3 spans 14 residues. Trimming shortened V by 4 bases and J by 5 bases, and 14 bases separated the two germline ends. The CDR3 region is CASSPSVGKTEAFF. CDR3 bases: TGCGCCAGCAGCCCCTCGGTCGGGAAGACTGAAGCTTTCTTT.

Here the CDR3 reads CASGAGGRTEAFF. The CDR3 region has the DNA TGTGCCAGCGGAGCAGGGGGGCGCACTGAAGCTTTCTTT. The rearrangement uses TRBV6-1 and TRBJ1-1; 7 bases map to TRBD1. Germline V CDR1 and CDR2: MNHNS, SASEGT. Germline trimming cut 8 bases from V and 4 bases from J; bases unmatched to any gene: 7. CDR3 size: 13 residues.

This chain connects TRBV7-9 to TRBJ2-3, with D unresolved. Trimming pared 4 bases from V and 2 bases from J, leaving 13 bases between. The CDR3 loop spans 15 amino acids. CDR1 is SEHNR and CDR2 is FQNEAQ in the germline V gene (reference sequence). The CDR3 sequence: CASSSPFQNTDTQYF. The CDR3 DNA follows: TGTGCCAGCAGCTCCCCTTTTCAGAACACAGATACGCAGTATTTT.

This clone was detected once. Here the CDR3 reads CASSLFTRSPYEQYF. CDR3 bases: TGTGCCAGCAGCTTGTTTACGAGGTCCCCCTACGAGCAGTACTTC. This chain uses TRBV5-6 with TRBJ2-7; D is unresolved. The CDR3 is 15 residues long. V dropped 1 base and J dropped 2 bases, with 13 bases sitting between them. CDR1 and CDR2 from the germline V gene are SGHDT and YYEEEE.

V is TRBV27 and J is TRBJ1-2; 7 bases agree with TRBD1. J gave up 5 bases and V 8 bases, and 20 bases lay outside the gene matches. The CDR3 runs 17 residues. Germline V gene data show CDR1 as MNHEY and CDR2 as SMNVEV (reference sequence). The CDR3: CASSPDREEGLRYGYTF. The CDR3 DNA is TGTGCCAGCTCGCCAGACAGGGAAGAGGGGCTAAGATATGGCTACACCTTC.

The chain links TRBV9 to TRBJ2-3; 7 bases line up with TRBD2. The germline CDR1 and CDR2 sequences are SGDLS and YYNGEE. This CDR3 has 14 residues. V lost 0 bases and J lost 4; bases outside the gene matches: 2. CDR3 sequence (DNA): TGTGCCAGCAGCGTAGGGGGAGGGGCAGATACGCAGTATTTT. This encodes CASSVGGGADTQYF.

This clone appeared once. CDR3 nucleotides: TGTGCCAGCAGTGAGGGAGAACCGTACAATGAGCAGTTCTTC. This translates into CASSEGEPYNEQFF. V gene TRBV6-1 combines with J gene TRBJ2-1; D is perhaps TRBD2 (5 bases). Trimming took 3 bases from V and 4 from J, leaving 10 bases between them. The CDR3 length is 14 residues. Germline V lookup: CDR1 MNHNS, CDR2 SASEGT.

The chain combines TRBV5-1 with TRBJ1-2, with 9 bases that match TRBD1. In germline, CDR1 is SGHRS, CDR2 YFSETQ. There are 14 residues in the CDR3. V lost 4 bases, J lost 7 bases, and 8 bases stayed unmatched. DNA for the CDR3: TGCGCCAGCAGCCCTGCACAGGGGGCTGGTGGCTACACCTTC. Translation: CASSPAQGAGGYTF.